A single sample gave rise to the 10 T cell receptor beta chains below, sequenced in a study of T cell repertoires in cytomegalovirus infection. MiXCR, run by TCRdb on the reads, gives a single entry per CDR3 protein. The sample shows under 500,000 distinct CDR3 sequences, roughly 46% of them seen only once. These receptors lack a known antigen. Here the sequenced sample was cultured PBMCs, taken from culture after CMV antigen stimulation. These receptors all stem from a human donor in good health (CMV status not recorded). Some clones in this sample may be carry-over from other donors' samples.

This clonotype was counted between two and nine times. The rearrangement links TRBV7-2 to TRBJ2-5, with 8 positions matching TRBD1. V gave up 6 bases and J gave up 8 bases; unmatched junction bases: 8. Looked up from germline, CDR1 is SGHTA and CDR2 is FQGNSA. The CDR3 runs to 13 residues. Here the CDR3 DNA reads TGTGCCAGCAGGCAGGGGGCGGGGAATACCCAGTACTTC. The encoded protein is CASRQGAGNTQYF.

The chain uses TRBV6-5 and TRBJ2-2; possibly TRBD1 for D (6 bases). The germline gives CDR1 MNHEY, CDR2 SVGAGI. This CDR3 comprises 13 residues. The V and J ends lost 7 bases and 6 bases respectively, with 12 bases between them. The CDR3, as DNA: TGTGCCAGCACCAGGGGCACGGCCGGGGAGCTGTTTTTT. This codes for CASTRGTAGELFF.

The rearrangement links TRBV12-3 or TRBV12-4 to TRBJ1-1; the D gene is possibly TRBD1 (5 bases). The CDR3 loop spans 13 amino acids. V was trimmed by 5 bases and J by 8 bases, leaving 15 bases between them. Written as DNA, the CDR3 is TGTGCCAGCAGTCCCAGGGAAGGACCAGAAGCTTTCTTT. Amino acid sequence: CASSPREGPEAFF.

The V call is TRBV19, the J call TRBJ2-7; D unclear. Trimming shortened V by 3 bases and J by 0 bases, and 9 bases separated the two germline ends. The germline V gene encodes CDR1 LNHDA and CDR2 SQIVND (reference sequence). The CDR3 is 14 residues long. This CDR3 is CASSINSGSYEQYF. In DNA, the CDR3 is TGTGCCAGTAGTATCAATTCTGGCTCCTACGAGCAGTACTTC.

The chain uses TRBV20-1 and TRBJ2-5; 8 positions match TRBD1. Trimming removed 3 bases from V and 7 bases from J; junction bases left unmatched: 13. This CDR3 contains 15 residues. Germline V lookup: CDR1 DFQATT, CDR2 SNEGSKA (reference sequence). The CDR3 DNA reads TGCAGTGCTAGTCGTAAGGACAGGGTCCCCCCGACCCAGTACTTC. This translates into CSASRKDRVPPTQYF.

This clonotype was counted only a few times. The V call is TRBV6-1, the J call TRBJ1-5; no clear D gene. The CDR3 spans 14 residues. Trimming removed 4 bases from V and 7 bases from J, with 14 bases in between. Per the germline V gene, CDR1 is MNHNS and CDR2 is SASEGT. The CDR3 sequence is CASSGQPRWQPQHF. The CDR3 DNA reads TGTGCCAGCAGTGGGCAGCCTCGGTGGCAGCCCCAGCATTTT.

The rearrangement links TRBV11-2 to TRBJ2-7; 7 bases are shared with TRBD1. Per germline, CDR1 SGHAT and CDR2 FQNNGV. Trimming at V came to 2 bases and at J to 0 bases, leaving 4 bases not matched to a gene. CDR3 length equals 15 residues. CDR3 nucleotide sequence: TGTGCCAGCAGCTTATCCTGGGACAGCTCCTACGAGCAGTACTTC. It is translated as CASSLSWDSSYEQYF.

This clonotype was seen more than once but under ten times. This chain joins TRBV19 and TRBJ2-3; no definite D call. CDR3 length: 15 amino acids. In germline, CDR1 is LNHDA, CDR2 SQIVND (reference sequence). V lost 3 bases and J 2 bases, leaving 12 bases between the germline ends. CDR3: CASSIKGFLTDTQYF. The CDR3 DNA reads TGTGCCAGTAGTATTAAGGGTTTCCTCACAGATACGCAGTATTTT. Full variable domain (rest looked up from reference TRBV19 and TRBJ2-3): DGGITQSPKYLFRKEGQNVTLSCEQNLNHDAMYWYRQDPGQGLRLIYYSQIVNDFQKGDIAEGYSVSREKKESFPLTVTSAQKNPTAFYLCASSIKGFLTDTQYFGPGTRLTVL.

The table lists this clonotype with a few counts. This rearrangement joins TRBV19 to TRBJ2-5, with a weak D call TRBD2 (5 bases). The CDR3 consists of 14 residues. The germline gives CDR1 LNHDA, CDR2 SQIVND (reference sequence). The ends were cut back, 4 bases at V and 3 bases at J, with 12 bases in the middle. The CDR3 here is CASSTIEGEETQYF. In DNA, the CDR3 is TGTGCCAGTAGTACCATAGAGGGAGAAGAGACCCAGTACTTC.

The chain links TRBV7-6 to TRBJ1-1, with D perhaps matching TRBD1 (5 bases). The CDR3 runs 12 residues. Trimming removed 7 bases from V and 8 bases from J, with 14 bases in between. In germline, CDR1 is SGHVS, CDR2 FNYEAQ. The CDR3 is CASTHRGGEAFF. In nucleotides, the CDR3 is TGTGCCAGCACGCACCGGGGCGGCGAAGCTTTCTTT.